One sample yielded the 23 T cell receptor beta chains listed below, sequenced in a study of long-term antiretroviral therapy in people with HIV. Running of the v3.0 immunoSEQ assay took place at survey level. The repertoire was sequenced with immunoSEQ multiplex PCR; TCRdb's copy has only in-frame clones and lacks some. The sample lists approximately 16,000 clones, about 78% occurring once. Source: unsorted PBMCs, taken just over 3.1 years after starting antiretroviral therapy. The receptors originated from a woman aged 40 to 50 with HIV.

This chain uses TRBV19 with TRBJ1-2, with D hard to call. The CDR3 consists of 15 residues. The V gene lost 0 bases and the J gene lost 1 base, with 9 bases spanning the gap. Looked up from germline, CDR1 is LNHDA and CDR2 is SQIVND (reference sequence). The CDR3 DNA follows: TGTGCCAGTAGTATAGATTTGACCATTAACTATGGCTACACCTTC. Encoded protein: CASSIDLTINYGYTF.

The chain joins TRBV27 to TRBJ1-5, with a possible D match to TRBD1 (6 bases). CDR1 and CDR2 (germline): MNHEY, SMNVEV (reference sequence). V lost 4 bases and J 5 bases, leaving 9 bases between the germline ends. The CDR3 is made up of 13 amino acids. The CDR3: CASSWTVYQPQHF. The CDR3 bases are TGTGCCAGCAGTTGGACAGTTTATCAGCCCCAGCATTTT.

J is TRBJ1-2 and V is TRBV6-1; D perhaps matches TRBD1 (5 bases). This CDR3 region has 13 residues. The germline V gene encodes CDR1 MNHNS and CDR2 SASEGT. Trimming removed 3 bases at V and 2 bases at J, with 7 bases between. The CDR3 coding sequence is TGTGCCAGCAGTGAGACAGCAAACTATGGCTACACCTTC. It is translated as CASSETANYGYTF.

This clone was counted between two and nine times. The chain links TRBV4-1 to TRBJ1-1, with 7 nucleotides matching TRBD1. The germline gives CDR1 MGHRA, CDR2 YSYEKL. V was pared by 1 base and J by 7 bases, with 6 bases of the junction left unmatched. CDR3 length: 14 amino acids. The CDR3 DNA reads as TGCGCCAGCAGCCAAGGCAGGGGGTTTAGTGAAGCTTTCTTT. Residues: CASSQGRGFSEAFF.

V and J are TRBV7-9 and TRBJ1-2; possible D gene TRBD1, 6 bases. Germline-derived CDR1 and CDR2 are SEHNR and FQNEAQ (reference sequence). V was clipped by 5 bases and J by 5 bases, with 12 bases between them. The CDR3 sequence is 13 residues long. Written as DNA, the CDR3 is TGTGCCAGCAGCCAACAGGGAGGTTATGGCTACACCTTC. Its protein is CASSQQGGYGYTF.

The chain uses TRBV30 and TRBJ2-3; TRBD2 might be the D (5 bases). Trimming left V 5 bases short and J 4 bases short, with 10 bases between. Germline V gene data show CDR1 as GTSNPN and CDR2 as SVGIG (reference sequence). The CDR3 extends over 12 amino acids. The CDR3 DNA reads TGTGCCTGGCGGAACGGGGCAGATACGCAGTATTTT. Translation gives CAWRNGADTQYF.

The gene calls are TRBV5-1 and TRBJ2-5; D is undetermined. The CDR3 has 11 amino acids. Trimming took 3 bases from V and 1 from J, leaving 1 base between them. From germline, CDR1 is SGHRS and CDR2 YFSETQ. The CDR3 sequence is CASSSQETQYF. CDR3 DNA: TGCGCCAGCAGCTCCCAAGAGACCCAGTACTTC.

This chain connects TRBV6-1 to TRBJ1-4; D gene ambiguous. The CDR3 contains 13 residues. Germline loops: CDR1 MNHNS, CDR2 SASEGT. The germline V and J ends were trimmed by 11 bases and 6 bases, with 16 bases remaining between them. The CDR3 DNA follows: TGTGCCGGATCCAGGACCATCCATGAAAAACTGTTTTTT. It encodes CAGSRTIHEKLFF.

V and J are TRBV11-1 and TRBJ2-1, with 14 bases identical to TRBD2. J was trimmed by 2 bases and V by 5 bases; bases with no gene match: 11. There are 19 residues in the CDR3. In germline, CDR1 is SGHAT, CDR2 FQDESV (reference sequence). In DNA form, the CDR3 reads TGTGCCAGCAGCCACGGGACTAGCGGGGGTCTCTACGCCTACAATGAGCAGTTCTTC. Encoded protein: CASSHGTSGGLYAYNEQFF.

J is TRBJ2-7 and V is TRBV14; a possible D gene is TRBD2 (7 bases). Germline V gene sequence: CDR1 SGHDN, CDR2 FVKESK. Trimming stripped 0 bases from V and 2 bases from J, with 14 bases between. This CDR3 is built from 16 residues. The CDR3 is CASSQDGGANTYEQYF. As DNA, the CDR3 is TGTGCCAGCAGCCAAGATGGGGGGGCGAATACCTACGAGCAGTACTTC.

V and J are TRBV6-1 and TRBJ2-5; tentatively, D is TRBD1 or TRBD2 (5 bases each). Germline assignment: CDR1 MNHNS and CDR2 SASEGT. The CDR3 spans 15 residues. Trimming took off 4 bases at V and 1 base at J, with 13 bases between the two ends. Here the CDR3 DNA reads TGTGCCAGCAGTGGATACTCAGGGACCCAAGAGACCCAGTACTTC. The encoded protein is CASSGYSGTQETQYF.

A remark on this clone: Other DNA sequences from this sample encode an identical CDR3 as well. The gene calls are TRBV30 and TRBJ1-2; D gene uncertain. The CDR3 consists of 12 residues. Looked up from germline, CDR1 is GTSNPN and CDR2 is SVGIG (reference sequence). Trimming stripped 0 bases from V and 5 bases from J, with 7 bases between. The CDR3 DNA is TGTGCCTGGAGTGTAACAGTTTATGGCTACACCTTC. It yields the protein CAWSVTVYGYTF.

The chain joins TRBV25-1 to TRBJ2-7, with D possibly being TRBD1 or TRBD2 (5 bases each). Germline CDR1 and CDR2: MGHDK and SYGVNS. With 4 bases removed from V and 3 bases from J, the gap between germline ends came to 13 bases. The CDR3 is 14 amino acids. The CDR3 spells CASSGDASNYEQYF. The CDR3 DNA follows: TGTGCCAGCAGTGGGGACGCGTCGAACTACGAGCAGTACTTC.

The V and J genes are TRBV27 and TRBJ2-1, with a weak D call TRBD2 (6 bases). Germline values: CDR1 MNHEY, CDR2 SMNVEV (reference sequence). This CDR3 spans 15 amino acids. Trimming took 1 base from V and 10 from J, leaving 17 bases between them. The chain's CDR3 is CASSLWPPSESEQFF. DNA for the CDR3: TGTGCCAGCAGTTTATGGCCTCCTAGCGAGTCGGAGCAGTTCTTC.

This rearrangement joins TRBV6-1 to TRBJ1-5; maybe TRBD1 (5 bases). The ends were cut back, 1 base at V and 4 bases at J, with 20 bases in the middle. This CDR3 comprises 18 residues. Germline V gives CDR1 MNHNS, CDR2 SASEGT. The DNA for the CDR3 is TGTGCCAGCAGTGAAGGGCGGGGCGGATCGTGGCAGAATCAGCCCCAGCATTTT. Translating it yields CASSEGRGGSWQNQPQHF.

V and J are TRBV5-4 and TRBJ1-2, with D maybe TRBD1 (5 bases). CDR1 is SGHNT, CDR2 YYREEE, per germline (reference sequence). Trimming took 1 base from V and 0 from J, leaving 10 bases between them. This CDR3 is 15 amino acids long. The CDR3 here is CASSLIRDSNYGYTF. The CDR3 region has the DNA TGTGCCAGCAGCTTGATCCGGGACTCTAACTATGGCTACACCTTC. Full variable domain (rest looked up from reference TRBV5-4 and TRBJ1-2): ETGVTQSPTHLIKTRGQQVTLRCSSQSGHNTVSWYQQALGQGPQFIFQYYREEENGRGNFPPRFSGLQFPNYSSELNVNALELDDSALYLCASSLIRDSNYGYTFGSGTRLTVV.

V gene TRBV30 combines with J gene TRBJ1-6; 8 nucleotides line up with TRBD1. Trimming at V came to 2 bases and at J to 6 bases, leaving 3 bases not matched to a gene. CDR3 length: 14 amino acids. Germline values: CDR1 GTSNPN, CDR2 SVGIG (reference sequence). CDR3 in amino acids: CAWSSTGGNSPLHF. CDR3 in DNA: TGTGCCTGGAGTTCAACAGGGGGTAATTCACCCCTCCACTTT. The full variable domain, rest sourced from reference TRBV30 and TRBJ1-6, is SQTIHQWPATLVQPVGSPLSLECTVEGTSNPNLYWYRQAAGRGLQLLFYSVGIGQISSEVPQNLSASRPQDRQFILSSKKLLLSDSGFYLCAWSSTGGNSPLHFGNGTRLTVT.

This chain links TRBV30 with TRBJ2-7, with D perhaps TRBD2 (6 bases). The germline V gene has CDR1 GTSNPN and CDR2 SVGIG (reference sequence). Trimming shortened V by 5 bases and J by 0 bases, and 8 bases separated the two germline ends. CDR3 length: 12 residues. CDR3 sequence reads: CAWDGSSYEQYF. Here the CDR3 DNA reads TGTGCCTGGGACGGGAGCTCCTACGAGCAGTACTTC.

This chain connects TRBV7-9 to TRBJ2-3; possibly TRBD2 for D (6 bases). The V gene's germline CDR1 is SEHNR and CDR2 FQNEAQ (reference sequence). The CDR3 has 15 amino acids. Between the trimmed V and J ends, which lost 2 bases and 2 bases, there was a span of 11 bases. CDR3 DNA: TGTGCCAGCAGCTTACTGGGCGGGACCACAGATACGCAGTATTTT. Encoded protein: CASSLLGGTTDTQYF.

J is TRBJ2-2 and V is TRBV6-5; TRBD2 might be the D (5 bases). V lost 4 bases, J lost 5 bases, and 11 bases lay in between. Germline V CDR1 and CDR2: MNHEY, SVGAGI. The CDR3 is 14 amino acids. In nucleotides, the CDR3 is TGTGCCAGCAGTTCCCGGCGGGTAACCGGGGAGCTGTTTTTT. It encodes CASSSRRVTGELFF.

V is TRBV29-1 and J is TRBJ1-1; the D is unclear. The CDR3 has 12 amino acids. V was clipped by 5 bases and J by 1 base, with 8 bases between them. Germline V gene sequence: CDR1 SQVTM, CDR2 ANQGSEA. CDR3 DNA sequence: TGCAGCGTTTTTTGGCGGAACACTGAAGCTTTCTTT. Translation: CSVFWRNTEAFF.

The V gene is TRBV5-5, the J gene TRBJ1-2, with a tentative D call TRBD1 (6 bases). Between the trimmed V and J ends, which lost 0 bases and 4 bases, there was a span of 13 bases. The CDR3 is 15 residues long. CDR1 and CDR2 from the germline V gene are SGHKS and YYEKEE (reference sequence). The CDR3 spells CASSLGPGVGYGYTF. DNA of the CDR3: TGTGCCAGCAGCTTGGGACCAGGGGTTGGCTATGGCTACACCTTC. Drawing the rest from reference TRBV5-5 and TRBJ1-2, the complete variable domain is DAGVTQSPTHLIKTRGQQVTLRCSPISGHKSVSWYQQVLGQGPQFIFQYYEKEERGRGNFPDRFSARQFPNYSSELNVNALLLGDSALYLCASSLGPGVGYGYTFGSGTRLTVV.

The rearrangement joins TRBV25-1 to TRBJ2-5; 12 positions match TRBD2. Germline lookup yields CDR1 MGHDK and CDR2 SYGVNS. The ends lost 4 bases at V and 4 bases at J; junction bases unmatched: 7. This CDR3 spans 16 amino acids. The CDR3 DNA reads TGTGCCAGCAGTGTTCTAGCGGGGGGGCATCCAGAGACCCAGTACTTC. It is translated as CASSVLAGGHPETQYF.